The 25 T cell receptor beta chains presented below share a single source sample, sequenced in a study of Ad26.COV2.S vaccination and SARS-CoV-2 variants. The sample's treatment: roughly 18 received Ad26.COV2.S at low or high dose, single or two shots; about 5 received placebo; per-sample allocation not given. Each sample was drawn 63 days after the first injection (of vaccine or placebo). Here immunoSEQ multiplex PCR was the method, and the copy in TCRdb shows in-frame clones only, minus some. The repertoire includes some 270,000 clones, roughly 89% of them detected once, and approximately 3% sits in the top ten. The specimen comprised peripheral blood, sampled in a trial of Ad26.COV2.S vaccine versus placebo. Receptors originate from a person between 18 and 59 years old who received the Ad26.COV2.S COVID-19 vaccine or a placebo.

The gene calls are TRBV6-2 or TRBV6-3 and TRBJ1-6; no definite D call. Germline-derived CDR1 and CDR2 are MNHEY and SVGEGT. The length of the CDR3 is 15 residues. Trimming stripped 2 bases from V and 8 bases from J, with 13 bases between. The CDR3 bases are TGTGCCAGCAGTTACCCCCGGAGGGTATATTCACCCCTCCACTTT. This encodes CASSYPRRVYSPLHF.

In this sample, this clone turned up a few times. V gene TRBV10-3 combines with J gene TRBJ1-1; tentative D call: TRBD1 (5 bases). There are 13 residues in the CDR3. In germline, CDR1 is ENHRY, CDR2 SYGVKD. The V end was cut by 5 bases, the J end by 5 bases, with 12 bases between. CDR3 amino acids: CAISPGWGTEAFF. CDR3 bases: TGTGCCATCAGTCCAGGTTGGGGGACTGAAGCTTTCTTT.

CDR3 sequence (DNA): TGTGCCAGCAGCTTATACAGGGGAGACAATTCACCCCTCCACTTT. Protein sequence: CASSLYRGDNSPLHF. The chain couples TRBV6-2 or TRBV6-3 to TRBJ1-6, with 7 bases lining up with TRBD1. Looked up from germline, CDR1 is MNHEY and CDR2 is SVGEGT. The V and J ends lost 6 bases and 7 bases, in that order; junction bases with no gene match: 9. This CDR3 spans 15 amino acids.

This chain links TRBV19 with TRBJ2-1; 16 bases line up with TRBD2. Germline values: CDR1 LNHDA, CDR2 SQIVND (reference sequence). The V segment lost 6 bases and the J segment 14 bases; nucleotides outside the gene matches: 7. The CDR3 has 14 residues. Here the CDR3 DNA reads TGTGCCAGTAGCAAGGGACTAGCGGGGGGGCTGGAGTTCTTC. This gives the protein CASSKGLAGGLEFF.

The rearrangement joins TRBV5-6 to TRBJ1-4; D gene ambiguous. With 2 bases removed from V and 7 bases from J, the gap between germline ends came to 18 bases. This CDR3 is built from 16 residues. The V gene's germline CDR1 is SGHDT and CDR2 YYEEEE. CDR3: CASSFGAPRRGEKLFF. CDR3 in DNA: TGTGCCAGCAGCTTCGGCGCACCCAGACGGGGTGAAAAACTGTTTTTT.

J is TRBJ1-2 and V is TRBV5-4, with a possible D match to TRBD1 (5 bases). V was pared by 3 bases and J by 7 bases, with 16 bases between. The CDR3 runs to 14 residues. Germline V gene sequence: CDR1 SGHNT, CDR2 YYREEE (reference sequence). This CDR3 is CASSWGSHSGGYTF. CDR3 nucleotides: TGTGCCAGCAGCTGGGGCAGCCATTCAGGTGGCTACACCTTC.

The chain combines TRBV20-1 with TRBJ2-4, with 7 bases fitting TRBD1. Germline V gene sequence: CDR1 DFQATT, CDR2 SNEGSKA (reference sequence). The V segment lost 6 bases and the J segment 10 bases; nucleotides outside the gene matches: 6. The length of the CDR3 is 11 residues. This chain's CDR3 is CSARDRHIQYF. The CDR3 DNA is TGCAGTGCCAGGGACAGACATATTCAGTACTTC.

CDR3 protein: CASSPNYRINEKLFF. The CDR3 nucleotides read TGTGCCAGCAGCCCTAACTACAGAATTAATGAAAAACTGTTTTTT. The chain employs TRBV7-9 and TRBJ1-4, with no clear D. The CDR3 has 15 amino acids. V shed 5 bases and J shed 4 bases, with 14 bases lying between them. Germline V lookup: CDR1 SEHNR, CDR2 FQNEAQ (reference sequence).

This clone was found once. V and J are TRBV4-1 and TRBJ2-5; the D gene could be TRBD1 or TRBD2 (6 bases each). Germline CDR1 MGHRA, CDR2 YSYEKL. V lost 1 base and J 5 bases, leaving 17 bases between the germline ends. The CDR3 runs 16 residues. This CDR3 reads CASSQGFGGAQETQYF. The CDR3 DNA is TGCGCCAGCAGCCAAGGGTTCGGGGGCGCGCAGGAGACCCAGTACTTC.

V usage is TRBV27 and J usage is TRBJ2-1; D possibly corresponds to TRBD2 (6 bases). V was clipped by 5 bases and J by 4 bases, with 15 bases between them. The germline CDR1 and CDR2 sequences are MNHEY and SMNVEV (reference sequence). This CDR3 spans 15 amino acids. The CDR3 sequence is CASSPGLIPYNEQFF. The DNA of the CDR3 is TGTGCCAGCAGTCCGGGACTTATACCTTACAATGAGCAGTTCTTC.

This chain connects TRBV21-1 to TRBJ2-7; the D segment call TRBD1 is taken from the table without a DNA check. TRBV21-1 is classified as a pseudogene. CDR3 size: 17 residues. CDR3: CASNRIMDQGCSYEQYV. For the CDR3, the DNA is TGTGCCAGCAATCGAATAATGGACCAGGGATGCTCCTACGAGCAGTACGTC.

This chain links TRBV20-1 with TRBJ2-7, with unresolved D. The CDR3 consists of 12 residues. Germline V lookup: CDR1 DFQATT, CDR2 SNEGSKA (reference sequence). Trimming cost V 3 bases and J 3 bases, with 9 bases left between them. The CDR3 spells CSASPDNYEQYF. DNA for the CDR3: TGCAGTGCTAGTCCTGACAACTACGAGCAGTACTTC.

The chain links TRBV18 to TRBJ1-6; a possible D gene is TRBD1 (6 bases). The CDR3 spans 16 residues. The germline V gene has CDR1 KGHSH and CDR2 LQKENI. V was pared by 2 bases and J by 2 bases, with 10 bases between. CDR3 in amino acids: CASSPSGATYNSPLHF. CDR3 bases: TGTGCCAGCTCACCATCGGGGGCCACCTATAATTCACCCCTCCACTTT.

The V and J genes are TRBV29-1 and TRBJ1-5, with 7 bases aligning to TRBD1. This CDR3 has 13 amino acids. Germline-derived CDR1 and CDR2 are SQVTM and ANQGSEA. V was clipped by 7 bases and J by 4 bases; unmatched bases: 7. CDR3 sequence reads: CSAGTARNQPQHF. The CDR3 nucleotides are TGCAGCGCTGGGACAGCTCGGAATCAGCCCCAGCATTTT.

V and J are TRBV6-5 and TRBJ2-5, with TRBD2 matching over 8 bases. CDR1 and CDR2 (germline): MNHEY, SVGAGI. V was pared by 8 bases and J by 1 base, with 9 bases of the junction left unmatched. This CDR3 comprises 15 residues. CDR3 DNA sequence: TGTGCCAGCCCGGGACTAGATTTCTTCCAAGAGACCCAGTACTTC. Translated: CASPGLDFFQETQYF.

The CDR3 bases are TGTGCCAGCAGCATGGGGGCCACCGGGGAGCTGTTTTTT. Translating it yields CASSMGATGELFF. The V and J genes are TRBV21-1 and TRBJ2-2; the table assigns TRBD1, which was not confirmed against the DNA. TRBV21-1 is classified as a pseudogene. This CDR3 has 13 amino acids.

CDR3 sequence reads: CASSWQGRGEQYV. The CDR3 DNA sequence: TGTGCCAGCAGCTGGCAGGGAAGGGGGGAGCAGTACGTC. The genes are TRBV5-6 and TRBJ2-7; a weak D match, TRBD1 (6 bases). CDR1 and CDR2 from the germline V gene are SGHDT and YYEEEE. CDR3 length: 13 amino acids. The ends were cut back, 3 bases at V and 7 bases at J, with 14 bases in the middle.

This rearrangement joins TRBV27 to TRBJ1-1; D unresolved. There are 12 residues in the CDR3. Germline V lookup: CDR1 MNHEY, CDR2 SMNVEV (reference sequence). Trimming shortened V by 6 bases and J by 9 bases, and 14 bases separated the two germline ends. CDR3 residues: CASRVHGDQAFF. In DNA form, the CDR3 reads TGTGCCAGCAGGGTTCACGGCGATCAAGCTTTCTTT.

The chain employs TRBV19 and TRBJ2-1, with TRBD2 matching over 7 bases. The germline V gene encodes CDR1 LNHDA and CDR2 SQIVND (reference sequence). The CDR3 spans 16 residues. J was trimmed by 4 bases and V by 3 bases; bases with no gene match: 9. The CDR3 DNA sequence: TGTGCCAGTAGTATGGGGAGCGGGATTCTTTACAATGAGCAGTTCTTC. Its translation is CASSMGSGILYNEQFF.

The chain combines TRBV6-6 with TRBJ1-2; D may be TRBD1 (6 bases). The CDR3 spans 11 residues. V shed 6 bases and J shed 7 bases, with 9 bases lying between them. Germline CDR1 is MNHNY and CDR2 is SVGAGI (reference sequence). In nucleotides, the CDR3 is TGTGCCAGCAGAGGGGGTTCTGGCTACACCTTC. Its protein is CASRGGSGYTF.

This chain connects TRBV6-2 or TRBV6-3 to TRBJ2-2; weak D call: TRBD2 (6 bases). This CDR3 is 16 amino acids long. Between the trimmed V and J ends, which lost 3 bases and 2 bases, there was a span of 13 bases. CDR1 is MNHEY and CDR2 is SVGEGT in the germline V gene. The CDR3 nucleotides read TGTGCCAGCAGTTATGTAGCGGTGGGTAACACCGGGGAGCTGTTTTTT. Amino acids: CASSYVAVGNTGELFF.

This rearrangement joins TRBV27 to TRBJ2-7, with D perhaps matching TRBD1 (5 bases). Trimming cost V 5 bases and J 9 bases, with 17 bases left between them. This CDR3 comprises 13 residues. Germline V gene sequence: CDR1 MNHEY, CDR2 SMNVEV (reference sequence). CDR3 nucleotides: TGTGCCAGCAGTCCTGGACACGAATCCGGGCAGTACTTC. It is translated as CASSPGHESGQYF.

The chain employs TRBV6-5 and TRBJ1-3, with 7 bases matching TRBD1. This CDR3 comprises 15 residues. Losses at the gene ends were 6 bases for V and 2 bases for J; bases not matched to a gene: 7. Per the germline V gene, CDR1 is MNHEY and CDR2 is SVGAGI. CDR3 amino acids: CASSRSQGTGNTIYF. Written as DNA, the CDR3 is TGTGCCAGCAGCCGATCACAGGGGACTGGAAACACCATATATTTT.

This clone was detected only a few times. V usage is TRBV7-9 and J usage is TRBJ2-2; D gene unclear. Germline CDR1 and CDR2: SEHNR and FQNEAQ (reference sequence). The CDR3 sequence is 15 residues long. V was clipped by 0 bases and J by 4 bases, with 9 bases between them. CDR3 loop: CASSLAASSTGELFF. The CDR3 DNA reads as TGTGCCAGCAGCTTAGCGGCCAGCTCCACCGGGGAGCTGTTTTTT.

The chain links TRBV24-1 to TRBJ1-2, with a possible D match to TRBD1 (5 bases). Per the germline V gene, CDR1 is KGHDR and CDR2 is SFDVKD. Deletions cut 3 bases from V and 1 base from J, with 11 bases between. CDR3 size: 15 residues. The CDR3 DNA follows: TGTGCCACCAGTGATGGGACTTCGAATAACTATGGCTACACCTTC. Translating gives CATSDGTSNNYGYTF.